This is a list of T cell receptor beta chains from one sample in a study of Tregs in tolerant kidney transplant recipients. TCRdb keeps only in-frame clones here, not all; method: immunoSEQ multiplex PCR. The sample holds tens of thousands of clones, more than 75% seen once. Source: CD4+ T cells from blood (PBMCs), taken 6 months after the transplant. These receptors all come from a human patient who received a combined kidney and bone marrow transplant. The graft donor may have contributed some T cells. Each CDR3 is given with its conserved first and last residue. A D gene is named only where the DNA matches it firmly. Size is stated for part of the rows, as once, few or many counts, or as a class when the clone is expanded.

V	D	J	size	CDR3	DNA
TRBV2	.	TRBJ1-6	.	CASSEYRFYNSPLHF	TGTGCCAGCAGTGAATACAGATTCTATAATTCACCCCTCCACTTT
TRBV10-3	.	TRBJ1-1	.	CAISESSQAITEAFF	TGTGCCATCAGTGAGTCGTCGCAGGCCATAACTGAAGCTTTCTTT
TRBV30	.	TRBJ2-2	.	CACPNLLVSTGELFF	TGTGCCTGCCCCAACCTACTCGTTTCAACCGGGGAGCTGTTTTTT
TRBV7-3	TRBD1	TRBJ2-7	.	CASSLIGTGEYEQYF	TGTGCCAGCAGCTTAATTGGGACAGGGGAATACGAGCAGTACTTC
TRBV19	TRBD2	TRBJ2-1	.	CASRQGGGLSYNEQFF	TGTGCCAGTCGGCAGGGCGGGGGGCTTTCCTACAATGAGCAGTTCTTC
TRBV7-2	.	TRBJ2-7	.	CASSLGTGVRYEQYF	TGTGCCAGCAGCTTAGGCACTGGAGTTAGGTACGAGCAGTACTTC
TRBV6-1	.	TRBJ2-5	.	CASSNSFTKETQYF	TGTGCCAGCTCTAATAGCTTCACAAAAGAGACCCAGTACTTC
TRBV18	TRBD2	TRBJ2-7	.	CASSPLAGANYEQYF	TGTGCCAGCTCACCTCTAGCGGGAGCCAACTACGAGCAGTACTTC
TRBV30	TRBD2	TRBJ2-1	.	CAWSLAGGSPLNEQFF	TGTGCCTGGAGCCTAGCGGGAGGATCCCCCCTCAATGAGCAGTTCTTC
TRBV9	TRBD1	TRBJ1-1	.	CASSSGQGNTEAFF	TGTGCCAGCAGCTCGGGACAGGGGAACACTGAAGCTTTCTTT
TRBV7-2	TRBD2	TRBJ2-4	.	CASSLVTAGGGIQYF	TGTGCCAGCAGCTTAGTTACGGCGGGGGGGGGCATTCAGTACTTC
TRBV19	.	TRBJ2-7	.	CASSIGGTFYEQYF	TGTGCCAGTAGTATAGGGGGCACTTTCTACGAGCAGTACTTC
TRBV10-3	.	TRBJ1-5	.	CAISESRASNQPQHF	TGTGCCATCAGTGAGTCGCGGGCCAGCAATCAGCCCCAGCATTTT
TRBV10-3	TRBD1	TRBJ1-5	.	CAIGTGLNQPQHF	TGTGCCATCGGGACAGGGCTCAATCAGCCCCAGCATTTT
TRBV10-3	TRBD2	TRBJ2-7	few	CAISEPGTRAYEQYF	TGTGCCATCAGTGAGCCAGGGACTAGAGCGTACGAGCAGTACTTC
TRBV7-3	.	TRBJ2-1	.	CASSPQGGPSYNEQFF	TGTGCCAGCAGCCCACAGGGAGGGCCCTCCTACAATGAGCAGTTCTTC
TRBV11-3	TRBD2	TRBJ2-7	once	CASSSTSGGSYEQYF	TGTGCCAGCAGTTCTACTAGCGGGGGCTCCTACGAGCAGTACTTC
TRBV10-3	.	TRBJ2-1	.	CAISESTREPNLNEQFF	TGTGCCATCAGTGAGTCGACACGGGAGCCTAACCTCAATGAGCAGTTCTTC
TRBV5-4	TRBD1	TRBJ1-2	.	CASSLGTGLLRYGYTF	TGTGCCAGCAGCTTGGGGACAGGGCTTTTGAGATATGGCTACACCTTC
TRBV9	TRBD1	TRBJ2-5	.	CASSPRTGRETQYF	TGTGCCAGCAGCCCTCGGACAGGTCGGGAGACCCAGTACTTC
TRBV6-8	.	TRBJ2-7	.	CASSTEFRGASEQYF	TGTGCCAGCAGTACCGAATTCCGGGGGGCTAGCGAGCAGTACTTC
TRBV6-5	TRBD1	TRBJ1-4	.	CASSFDRGATNEKLFF	TGTGCCAGCAGTTTCGACAGGGGGGCAACTAATGAAAAACTGTTTTTT
TRBV18	.	TRBJ2-3	.	CASSPSLEDTQYF	TGTGCCAGCTCACCTAGTTTGGAGGACACGCAGTATTTT
TRBV7-9	.	TRBJ2-1	.	CASSLVGGSQFF	TGTGCCAGCAGCTTAGTCGGAGGCTCGCAGTTCTTC
TRBV5-1	.	TRBJ2-3	.	CASSLQQGNTDTQYF	TGCGCCAGCAGCTTGCAGCAGGGAAACACAGATACGCAGTATTTT
TRBV19	.	TRBJ1-6	.	CASTPGGTNNSPLHF	TGTGCCAGTACCCCGGGAGGGACCAATAATTCACCCCTCCACTTT
TRBV6-1	.	TRBJ1-5	few	CASSEFGASNQPQHF	TGTGCCAGCAGTGAATTTGGGGCTAGCAATCAGCCCCAGCATTTT
TRBV27	.	TRBJ2-3	.	CASSLSRQSADTQYF	TGTGCCAGCAGTTTATCCCGGCAGAGCGCAGATACGCAGTATTTT
TRBV4-2	.	TRBJ1-1	once	CASSQDLAVNTEAFF	TGTGCCAGCAGCCAAGATTTAGCGGTGAACACTGAAGCTTTCTTT
TRBV11-2	.	TRBJ2-7	.	CASSLDVYRSFYEQYF	TGTGCCAGCAGCTTAGATGTTTACAGGTCCTTCTACGAGCAGTACTTC
TRBV9	.	TRBJ2-3	.	CASSVDGATSTDTQYF	TGTGCCAGCAGCGTAGACGGAGCCACTAGCACAGATACGCAGTATTTT
TRBV7-6	.	TRBJ2-1	.	CASRRSGDEQFF	TGTGCCAGCAGGCGTAGCGGTGATGAGCAGTTCTTC
TRBV7-9	TRBD1	TRBJ1-2	.	CASTLGQGNYGYTF	TGTGCCAGCACCTTAGGACAGGGTAACTATGGCTACACCTTC
TRBV19	.	TRBJ2-1	.	CASSIRSNEQFF	TGTGCCAGTAGTATTCGCAGCAATGAGCAGTTCTTC
TRBV28	.	TRBJ1-6	.	CASSFDGDSPLHF	TGTGCCAGCAGTTTCGACGGAGATTCACCCCTCCACTTT